Listed below are T cell receptor beta chains from one sample, sequenced in a study of blood T cell repertoires in COVID-19. Here immunoSEQ multiplex PCR was the method, and the copy in TCRdb shows in-frame clones only, minus some. There are approximately 230,000 clones in the sample; 65% to 80% occur only once, and around 3.6% lies in the top ten. The sequencing input was peripheral blood. Receptors originate from a middle-aged woman with active or convalescent COVID-19. CDR3s include the opening cysteine and the closing phenylalanine or tryptophan. A D gene is named only where the DNA matches it firmly. Clone size is given for some rows only: seen once, a few or many times, or a class if the clone is expanded.

once	TRBV30	TRBJ2-7	-	TGTGCCTGGAGTGCGGGGAGGGAGGGGGGTGAGCAGTACTTC	CAWSAGREGGEQYF
-	TRBV6-5	TRBJ2-1	-	TGTGCCAGCACCCGAGGACAGTACAATGAGCAGTTCTTC	CASTRGQYNEQFF
-	TRBV18	TRBJ1-1	-	TGTGCCAGCTCGCCCTCGACAGCAATGAACACTGAAGCTTTCTTT	CASSPSTAMNTEAFF
few	TRBV27	TRBJ1-2	-	TGTGCCAGCAGTTTGTCATCAGGCCGCTATGGCTACACCTTC	CASSLSSGRYGYTF
-	TRBV11-3	TRBJ2-2	-	TGTGCCAGCAGCTTAGGACTAGCGAACACCGGGGAGCTGTTTTTT	CASSLGLANTGELFF
once	TRBV7-3	TRBJ1-6	TRBD1	TGTGCCAGCAGCTCAAGGACAGGGGACTCACCCCTCCACTTT	CASSSRTGDSPLHF
-	TRBV5-1	TRBJ1-1	TRBD1	TGCGCCAGCAGCCGGGACAGGGCGAACACTGAAGCTTTCTTT	CASSRDRANTEAFF
-	TRBV7-6	TRBJ2-5	TRBD2	TGTGCCAGCAGCTTCCTAGCGGGGGGCCCCCAAGAGACCCAGTACTTC	CASSFLAGGPQETQYF
-	TRBV11-2	TRBJ2-7	-	TGTGCCAGCAGCCTTAATTCCCCCCGGACTACCATCTCCTACGAGCAGTACTTC	CASSLNSPRTTISYEQYF
-	TRBV12-3/TRBV12-4	TRBJ1-4	-	TGTGCCAGCAGTCAGACGGGGGAAAAACTGTTTTTT	CASSQTGEKLFF
few	TRBV5-1	TRBJ1-1	-	TGCGCCAGCAGCGAAAGGGACTCTAACATGAACACTGAAGCTTTCTTT	CASSERDSNMNTEAFF
few	TRBV25-1	TRBJ1-2	TRBD1	TGTGCCAGCAGTGACGGGACAGGGTATGGCTACACCTTC	CASSDGTGYGYTF
once	TRBV7-9	TRBJ1-2	-	TGTGCCAGCGAAGGGGCCTTTGGCTACACCTTC	CASEGAFGYTF
-	TRBV9	TRBJ1-1	-	TGTGCCAGCAGCAAGGGGGGGGGCACTGAAGCTTTCTTT	CASSKGGGTEAFF
-	TRBV28	TRBJ1-2	-	TGTGCCAGCAGTTTAGCTCCAGGGGTACGCGGCTACACCTTC	CASSLAPGVRGYTF
-	TRBV27	TRBJ1-5	TRBD1	TGTGCCAGCAGTCCTGGGACAGGGGGCGGTCAGCCCCAGCATTTT	CASSPGTGGGQPQHF